The 17 T cell receptor beta chains below were found in one sample sequenced in a study of T cells in Graves' hyperthyroidism and ophthalmopathy. From RNA transcripts, TCR beta CDR3 regions were amplified. An initial round of RT-PCR targeting the TCR CDR3 relied on the HTBI primer set. Each CDR3 protein is one row after TCRdb ran MiXCR on the multiplex PCR reads. The repertoire includes about 840,000 distinct CDR3 sequences, 35% to 40% of them detected once, and about 9% sits in the top ten. What was sequenced was blood. The receptors derive from a man between 18 and 35 years old with Graves' hyperthyroidism.

This clonotype was recorded a few times. The rearrangement links TRBV7-2 to TRBJ2-7, with D possibly matching TRBD1 (6 bases). The CDR3 covers 15 residues. V was cut by 0 bases and J by 3 bases, with 12 bases left in between. The germline V gene encodes CDR1 SGHTA and CDR2 FQGNSA. The CDR3 loop reads CASSLAQGRGYEQYF. The CDR3 bases are TGTGCCAGCAGCTTAGCGCAGGGCAGGGGCTACGAGCAGTACTTC.

This clonotype has a count of ten or more. The chain couples TRBV9 to TRBJ1-1; no definite D call. V lost 4 bases and J 3 bases, leaving 7 bases between the germline ends. The germline V gene encodes CDR1 SGDLS and CDR2 YYNGEE. The CDR3 loop spans 12 amino acids. The CDR3 loop is CASSPLDTEAFF. CDR3 in DNA: TGTGCCAGCAGCCCCCTTGACACTGAAGCTTTCTTT.

On this clonotype: This may be a read error: a much more frequent sequence differs by one nucleotide. The genes are TRBV5-6 and TRBJ1-2, with a tentative D call TRBD1 (6 bases). CDR1 and CDR2 (germline): SGHDT, YYEEEE. V was pared by 3 bases and J by 10 bases, with 19 bases between. This CDR3 contains 14 residues. The CDR3 loop is CASSSTWAGVDYTF. The DNA of the CDR3 is TGTGCCAGCAGCTCTACATGGGCAGGGGTCGACTACACCTTC.

The gene calls are TRBV24-1 and TRBJ2-5; D may be TRBD2 (6 bases). V was pared by 4 bases and J by 5 bases, with 13 bases between. Germline CDR1 KGHDR, CDR2 SFDVKD. The length of the CDR3 is 14 residues. The CDR3, as DNA: TGTGCCACCAGTGAGACGGGGGAGAGGGAGACCCAGTACTTC. Translation: CATSETGERETQYF.

This clonotype was recorded many times. The chain is built from TRBV10-3 and TRBJ1-1; D uncertain. The ends were cut back, 7 bases at V and 3 bases at J, with 18 bases in the middle. Germline CDR1 and CDR2: ENHRY and SYGVKD. The CDR3 covers 15 residues. The DNA of the CDR3 is TGTGCCATCATGAGTCAGGTCCACGGGTACACTGAAGCTTTCTTT. As protein: CAIMSQVHGYTEAFF.

The rearrangement joins TRBV9 to TRBJ1-5; D perhaps matches TRBD1 (5 bases). The CDR3 totals 16 residues. Germline assignment: CDR1 SGDLS and CDR2 YYNGEE. V gave up 4 bases and J gave up 3 bases, with 17 bases separating them. For the CDR3, the DNA is TGTGCCAGCAGCAGCCAAGATGAGGGGACCAATCAGCCCCAGCATTTT. Translated: CASSSQDEGTNQPQHF.

The CDR3 sequence is CSARSQGAEAFF. The CDR3 coding sequence is TGCAGTGCTAGATCACAGGGGGCTGAAGCTTTCTTT. J is TRBJ1-1 and V is TRBV20-1; 8 bases align to TRBD1. The CDR3 contains 12 residues. Losses at the gene ends were 2 bases for V and 6 bases for J; bases not matched to a gene: 2. Per the germline V gene, CDR1 is DFQATT and CDR2 is SNEGSKA (reference sequence).

V is TRBV20-1 and J is TRBJ2-7; 8 bases line up with TRBD1. Germline loops: CDR1 DFQATT, CDR2 SNEGSKA (reference sequence). The CDR3 runs 15 residues. The ends lost 5 bases at V and 0 bases at J; junction bases unmatched: 9. The CDR3 region is CSASPGTGISYEQYF. In DNA form, the CDR3 reads TGCAGTGCTTCTCCGGGGACAGGAATCTCCTACGAGCAGTACTTC.

CDR3 protein: CASSSPGGENTEAFF. As DNA, the CDR3 is TGTGCCAGCAGCAGTCCAGGGGGGGAGAACACTGAAGCTTTCTTT. This chain uses TRBV7-2 with TRBJ1-1; 7 nucleotides agree with TRBD1. J lost 1 base, V lost 5 bases, and 7 bases had no gene match. Germline V gives CDR1 SGHTA, CDR2 FQGNSA. The CDR3 loop spans 15 amino acids. Supplemented by reference TRBV7-2 and TRBJ1-1, the full variable domain reads GAGVSQSPSNKVTEKGKDVELRCDPISGHTALYWYRQSLGQGLEFLIYFQGNSAPDKSGLPSDRFSAERTGGSVSTLTIQRTQQEDSAVYLCASSSPGGENTEAFFGQGTRLTVV.

This clonotype has only a few counts. J is TRBJ2-7 and V is TRBV20-1, with 12 bases identical to TRBD2. The CDR3 totals 14 residues. Germline V gene lookup returns CDR1 DFQATT and CDR2 SNEGSKA (reference sequence). As DNA, the CDR3 is TGCAATGCCCGCAGACTAGCGGGGGCCTACGAGCAGTACTTC. Protein product: CNARRLAGAYEQYF.

The J gene is TRBJ1-2, the V gene TRBV6-5, with 9 positions matching TRBD1. The CDR3 runs 15 residues. The germline V gene encodes CDR1 MNHEY and CDR2 SVGAGI. V lost 6 bases to trimming and J lost 4 bases; unmatched junction nucleotides: 9. This CDR3 is CASRSWDRASYGYTF. CDR3 DNA: TGTGCCAGCAGGTCTTGGGACAGGGCGTCCTATGGCTACACCTTC.

There are a few counts of this clonotype. This chain links TRBV20-1 with TRBJ2-2; D may match TRBD1 or TRBD2 (6 bases each). The CDR3 covers 15 residues. Trimming left V 6 bases short and J 2 bases short, with 16 bases between. Germline V lookup: CDR1 DFQATT, CDR2 SNEGSKA (reference sequence). Here the CDR3 reads CSAEPGEANTGELFF. In DNA form, the CDR3 reads TGCAGTGCCGAACCAGGGGAGGCCAACACCGGGGAGCTGTTTTTT.

The V call is TRBV19, the J call TRBJ1-1; tentative D call: TRBD1 (6 bases). V lost 6 bases and J 5 bases, leaving 22 bases between the germline ends. CDR3 length: 16 residues. Germline V gene data show CDR1 as LNHDA and CDR2 as SQIVND (reference sequence). The CDR3 loop reads CASRYCGGWSGTEAFF. The CDR3 region has the DNA TGTGCCAGTAGGTACTGTGGGGGCTGGAGTGGAACTGAAGCTTTCTTT.

The V call is TRBV5-1, the J call TRBJ2-2; D unclear. Deletions cut 4 bases from V and 3 bases from J, with 10 bases between. The CDR3 runs to 14 residues. Per germline, CDR1 SGHRS and CDR2 YFSETQ. CDR3 in amino acids: CASSQDKHTGELFF. DNA of the CDR3: TGCGCCAGCAGCCAAGATAAACACACCGGGGAGCTGTTTTTT.

A note on this clonotype: A far bigger clonotype differs at one base, so this is likely a read error. The chain uses TRBV7-2 and TRBJ1-4; D ambiguous. CDR1 is SGHTA and CDR2 is FQGNSA in the germline V gene. The length of the CDR3 is 13 residues. The CDR3 bases are TGTGACAGCAGCTTAGTTAGCAATGAAAAACTGTTTTTT. Amino acid sequence: CDSSLVSNEKLFF.

At least ten counts were recorded for this clonotype. The V and J genes are TRBV7-2 and TRBJ1-2; D possibly corresponds to TRBD1 (5 bases). The CDR3 extends over 13 amino acids. Germline CDR1 and CDR2: SGHTA and FQGNSA. Trimming stripped 3 bases from V and 8 bases from J, with 13 bases between. The CDR3: CASSFRGQGGYTF. In DNA form, the CDR3 reads TGTGCCAGCAGCTTTCGGGGCCAGGGAGGCTACACCTTC.

This clonotype was counted many times. The genes are TRBV2 and TRBJ2-7; D might be TRBD2 (6 bases). The CDR3 is 12 amino acids. Deletions cut 6 bases from V and 5 bases from J, with 11 bases between. Germline values: CDR1 SNHLY, CDR2 FYNNEI. CDR3 amino acids: CASRGRQDEQYF. Written as DNA, the CDR3 is TGTGCCAGCAGGGGGAGGCAGGACGAGCAGTACTTC.